This T cell receptor (beta chain) comes out of a study of T cell responses to AZD1222 COVID-19 vaccine. Comment on this clone: Its antigen is not known.

General study results and limits: Clonal diversity was possibly underestimated, and white British individuals and females predominated among donors.

TCRdb's table, derived via immunoSEQ multiplex PCR, lists solely in-frame clones and lacks some. The sample yields about 180,000 clones, almost 90% seen once. Trimming cost V 3 bases and J 1 base, with 12 bases left between them. This CDR3 contains 16 residues. CDR1 SGHTA and CDR2 FQGNSA come from the germline V gene. The rearrangement links TRBV7-2 to TRBJ2-2; D may be TRBD2 (5 bases). The origin of this receptor is an adult in good health. The sample here was peripheral blood, taken on day 0 of AZD1222 vaccination. The CDR3 DNA reads TGTGCCAGCAGCTTCACCGGGATTCGGAACACCGGGGAGCTGTTTTTT. This translates into CASSFTGIRNTGELFF.